This TCR beta chain was sequenced in a study of Ad26.COV2.S vaccination and SARS-CoV-2 variants. The data were produced by immunoSEQ multiplex PCR, yet TCRdb's version contains in-frame clones alone and is incomplete. The table has nearly 400,000 clones, approximately 90% seen once. As to treatment: roughly 18 received Ad26.COV2.S at low or high dose, single or two shots; about 5 received placebo; per-sample allocation not given. Each sample was drawn 63 days after the first injection (of vaccine or placebo). The sequence derives from a person aged 18 to 65 who received the Ad26.COV2.S COVID-19 vaccine or a placebo. The sequences come from peripheral blood, collected in a trial of Ad26.COV2.S vaccine versus placebo.

The CDR3 DNA sequence: TGTGCCAGCCTGACAGGGGGTGGAACAGATACGCAGTATTTT. It codes for CASLTGGGTDTQYF. The chain is built from TRBV28 and TRBJ2-3; 9 positions match TRBD1. V lost 8 bases and J lost 3; bases outside the gene matches: 6. Germline CDR1 MDHEN, CDR2 SYDVKM. This CDR3 has 14 residues. The full variable domain, with the rest looked up from reference TRBV28 and TRBJ2-3, is DVKVTQSSRYLVKRTGEKVFLECVQDMDHENMFWYRQDPGLGLRLIYFSYDVKMKEKGDIPEGYSVSREKKERFSLILESASTNQTSMYLCASLTGGGTDTQYFGPGTRLTVL.